The 32 T cell receptor beta chains in this list originate from one sample, sequenced in a study of regulatory T cells in long-lasting Graves disease. Indicated time point: newly diagnosed GD, antithyroid drugs for less than 3 months. The TCR library was prepared using RNA isolated from PBMCs. In building TCR beta libraries, iRepertoire HTBI primers were used together with Arm-PCR of CDR3 regions. Each CDR3 protein gets one entry after TCRdb re-called the multiplex PCR reads with MiXCR. The sample shows about 500,000 distinct CDR3 sequences, more than 10% of them seen only once. This sample also belongs to another study, concerning T cells in Graves' hyperthyroidism and ophthalmopathy.

Sequenced material: peripheral blood mononuclear cells (PBMCs), taken at new diagnosis, from a patient treated with antithyroid drugs. Receptors originate from a woman aged 25 to 39 with Graves disease.

This clonotype was detected many times. This chain connects TRBV4-2 to TRBJ1-6, with TRBD1 matching 7 bases. The CDR3 is 15 amino acids. In germline, CDR1 is LGHNA, CDR2 YNFKEQ. V dropped 0 bases and J dropped 10; count of bases not matched to a gene: 6. As DNA, the CDR3 is TGTGCCAGCAGCCAAGATCGACAGGGCGCCTCACCCCTCCACTTT. Its protein is CASSQDRQGASPLHF.

In this sample, this clonotype turned up many times. This sequence joins TRBV20-1 and TRBJ1-5, with D tentatively TRBD1 (6 bases). This CDR3 is built from 17 residues. Germline assignment: CDR1 DFQATT and CDR2 SNEGSKA (reference sequence). V shed 0 bases and J shed 0 bases, with 15 bases lying between them. The CDR3 reads CSARDIAQGYSNQPQHF. CDR3 bases: TGCAGTGCTAGAGATATCGCACAGGGATATAGCAATCAGCCCCAGCATTTT.

This clonotype was seen many times. The V call is TRBV6-9, the J call TRBJ2-6, with D perhaps TRBD2 (6 bases). This CDR3 spans 17 amino acids. Trimming pared 4 bases from V and 0 bases from J, leaving 13 bases between. Germline V gives CDR1 MNHGY, CDR2 SVAAGI. CDR3 residues: CASSSGLLNSGANVLTF. CDR3 in DNA: TGTGCCAGCAGTTCGGGACTTTTGAACTCTGGGGCCAACGTCCTGACTTTC.

A few counts support this clonotype. V and J are TRBV28 and TRBJ2-1, with D possibly being TRBD2 (7 bases). In germline, CDR1 is MDHEN, CDR2 SYDVKM. The CDR3 is made up of 14 amino acids. V was shortened by 3 bases and J by 7 bases, with 13 bases between the two germline ends. The CDR3 nucleotides read TGTGCCAGCAGTTTTTTGGGGGGGGCAAATGAGCAGTTCTTC. It is translated as CASSFLGGANEQFF. The variable domain in full, completed from reference TRBV28 and TRBJ2-1, reads DVKVTQSSRYLVKRTGEKVFLECVQDMDHENMFWYRQDPGLGLRLIYFSYDVKMKEKGDIPEGYSVSREKKERFSLILESASTNQTSMYLCASSFLGGANEQFFGPGTRLTVL.

This clonotype was found many times. The chain carries TRBV4-2 and TRBJ2-1, with D possibly being TRBD2 (5 bases). CDR1 and CDR2 (germline): LGHNA, YNFKEQ. Trimming left V 0 bases short and J 0 bases short, with 9 bases between. CDR3 length equals 16 residues. The CDR3 here is CASSQEQGSSYNEQFF. The CDR3 DNA reads TGTGCCAGCAGCCAAGAGCAAGGGAGCTCCTACAATGAGCAGTTCTTC.

This clonotype was counted ten times or more. This rearrangement joins TRBV5-1 to TRBJ2-7; 7 positions match TRBD1. Germline V lookup: CDR1 SGHRS, CDR2 YFSETQ. The V and J ends lost 3 bases and 3 bases, in that order; junction bases with no gene match: 6. This CDR3 is built from 14 residues. This CDR3 reads CASSWQGVGYEQYF. CDR3 DNA: TGCGCCAGCAGCTGGCAGGGGGTTGGCTACGAGCAGTACTTC.

This clonotype was seen ten or more times. V usage is TRBV6-9 and J usage is TRBJ2-5, with 7 bases lining up with TRBD2. After removal of 3 bases from V and 4 bases from J, the junction contained 14 bases not matched to a gene. Germline V gene lookup returns CDR1 MNHGY and CDR2 SVAAGI. This CDR3 region has 17 residues. This CDR3 reads CASSYVSGTNLLETQYF. In DNA form, the CDR3 reads TGTGCCAGCAGTTACGTCTCCGGGACTAACCTATTAGAGACCCAGTACTTC.

This clonotype was counted ten times or more. The chain joins TRBV29-1 to TRBJ2-5, with D perhaps TRBD1 or TRBD2 (5 bases each). This CDR3 has 16 amino acids. Germline V gene data show CDR1 as SQVTM and CDR2 as ANQGSEA. The V and J ends lost 4 bases and 2 bases respectively, with 20 bases between them. CDR3 loop: CSVVGVDGYLQETQYF. In DNA, the CDR3 is TGCAGCGTTGTGGGGGTTGACGGATACTTACAAGAGACCCAGTACTTC.

Ten or more counts support this clonotype. The chain employs TRBV29-1 and TRBJ1-3, with 8 bases identical to TRBD1. Trimming at V came to 6 bases and at J to 4 bases, leaving 2 bases not matched to a gene. CDR1 SQVTM and CDR2 ANQGSEA come from the germline V gene. CDR3 length: 12 amino acids. The CDR3 loop reads CSVWTGGNTIYF. The CDR3 DNA sequence: TGCAGCGTGTGGACAGGGGGAAACACCATATATTTT.

This clonotype appeared many times. Relative to the germline gene, one junction end is altered; a read error may explain this. V usage is TRBV6-4 and J usage is TRBJ1-1; TRBD1 agrees at 10 bases. From germline, CDR1 is MRHNA and CDR2 SNTAGT. This CDR3 region has 12 residues. CDR3 region: CARTGTGAEAFF. DNA of the CDR3: TGCGCCAGGACGGGGACAGGGGCTGAAGCTTTCTTT.

This clonotype appeared many times. The DNA of the CDR3 is TGTGCCAGCAGCCCGGGACTAGCGACTAATGAGCAGTTCTTC. As protein: CASSPGLATNEQFF. The chain joins TRBV28 to TRBJ2-1; 10 nucleotides align to TRBD2. Unmatched junction bases numbered 6, after V lost 6 bases and J lost 7 bases. The CDR3 totals 14 residues. Germline values: CDR1 MDHEN, CDR2 SYDVKM. Drawing the rest from reference TRBV28 and TRBJ2-1, the complete variable domain is DVKVTQSSRYLVKRTGEKVFLECVQDMDHENMFWYRQDPGLGLRLIYFSYDVKMKEKGDIPEGYSVSREKKERFSLILESASTNQTSMYLCASSPGLATNEQFFGPGTRLTVL.

As regards this clonotype: One base away lies a much larger clone, so this may be a sequencing read error. This chain links TRBV11-2 with TRBJ2-5; 8 positions agree with TRBD2. There are 17 residues in the CDR3. Germline V gene data show CDR1 as SGHAT and CDR2 as FQNNGV. For the CDR3, the DNA is TGTACCAGCAGCTTATTCCTTACGGGAGGGCGCTCAGAGACCCAGTACTTC. Amino acids: CTSSLFLTGGRSETQYF.

This chain joins TRBV6-5 and TRBJ1-5; D is unclear. V lost 0 bases, J lost 6 bases, and 12 bases lay in between. The CDR3 runs to 15 residues. Germline values: CDR1 MNHEY, CDR2 SVGAGI. Written as DNA, the CDR3 is TGTGCCAGCAGTTACTCGACCCAAAGAACTCAGCCCCAGCATTTT. Translation gives CASSYSTQRTQPQHF.

In this sample, this clonotype turned up many times. This chain connects TRBV20-1 to TRBJ2-1, with D possibly TRBD2 on 5 matching bases. V was cut by 3 bases and J by 3 bases, with 9 bases left in between. This CDR3 has 13 amino acids. The V gene's germline CDR1 is DFQATT and CDR2 SNEGSKA (reference sequence). In DNA, the CDR3 is TGCAGTGCTAGTGCGGGTATCTACAATGAGCAGTTCTTC. Translated: CSASAGIYNEQFF.

This clonotype was picked up a small number of times. The CDR3 DNA is TGCGCCAGCAGTGGAGCTGAAGGAAGTCCCCAGCATTTT. This sequence encodes CASSGAEGSPQHF. V and J are TRBV10-2 and TRBJ1-5, with unresolved D. The CDR3 has 13 residues. V shed 4 bases and J shed 10 bases, with 14 bases lying between them. CDR1 WSHSY and CDR2 SAAADI come from the germline V gene.

The sample holds many counts of this clonotype. DNA of the CDR3: TGTGCCAGCAGTCCCACAGGGGGGACTGAAGCTTTCTTT. It translates to CASSPTGGTEAFF. The chain uses TRBV7-9 and TRBJ1-1, with 8 bases aligning to TRBD1. This CDR3 contains 13 residues. V gave up 6 bases and J gave up 5 bases; unmatched junction bases: 5. Germline-derived CDR1 and CDR2 are SEHNR and FQNEAQ (reference sequence).

In this sample, this clonotype turned up many times. V usage is TRBV18 and J usage is TRBJ1-1; 10 nucleotides match TRBD1. Trimming took 5 bases from V and 4 from J; bases not matched to a gene: 7. CDR1 is KGHSH, CDR2 LQKENI, per germline. The CDR3 is made up of 15 amino acids. In DNA form, the CDR3 reads TGTGCCAGCTCAGATACGACAGGGGGCATCACTGAAGCTTTCTTT. Translating gives CASSDTTGGITEAFF.

This clonotype was observed many times. V and J are TRBV28 and TRBJ1-4; D gene unclear. CDR1 is MDHEN, CDR2 SYDVKM, per germline. Deletions cut 0 bases from V and 7 bases from J, with 12 bases between. The CDR3 spans 15 residues. The CDR3 DNA sequence: TGTGCCAGCAGTTTATGGCGGGGTAGCGGTGAAAAACTGTTTTTT. Translated, it gives CASSLWRGSGEKLFF.

The chain employs TRBV9 and TRBJ2-5; D unclear. The end of the DNA fits TRBJ2-1 better, so the J call may be wrong. Per the germline V gene, CDR1 is SGDLS and CDR2 is YYNGEE. The CDR3 covers 12 residues. The CDR3 reads CASSVELNEQFF. The CDR3 nucleotides are TGTGCCAGCAGCGTAGAGCTTAATGAGCAGTTCTTC.

This clonotype was seen at least ten times. The V and J genes are TRBV24-1 and TRBJ2-7; tentative D call: TRBD1 (6 bases). This CDR3 region has 16 residues. Germline V gives CDR1 KGHDR, CDR2 SFDVKD. Trimming stripped 5 bases from V and 2 bases from J, with 18 bases between. The CDR3 spells CATSGVATTGAYEQYF. For the CDR3, the DNA is TGTGCCACCAGTGGAGTCGCGACGACAGGCGCCTACGAGCAGTACTTC.

In its sample, this clonotype was seen many times. This chain joins TRBV28 and TRBJ2-3; D possibly uses TRBD1 or TRBD2 (6 bases each). The CDR3 sequence is 18 residues long. With 3 bases removed from V and 0 bases from J, the gap between germline ends came to 19 bases. Germline V gene data show CDR1 as MDHEN and CDR2 as SYDVKM. CDR3 bases: TGTGCCAGCAGTTTCAAACGAATAAGGGGGACTAGCACAGATACGCAGTATTTT. Protein product: CASSFKRIRGTSTDTQYF.

This clonotype was observed many times. The rearrangement joins TRBV28 to TRBJ2-3, with D perhaps TRBD2 (6 bases). This CDR3 spans 15 amino acids. Trimming stripped 8 bases from V and 0 bases from J, with 15 bases between. Looked up from germline, CDR1 is MDHEN and CDR2 is SYDVKM. CDR3 loop: CASATPAGSTDTQYF. The CDR3 coding sequence is TGTGCCAGCGCGACCCCGGCGGGGAGCACAGATACGCAGTATTTT.

This sequence joins TRBV6-1 and TRBJ1-2, with 8 bases matching TRBD1. Germline CDR1 MNHNS, CDR2 SASEGT. V was pared by 5 bases and J by 0 bases, with 5 bases of the junction left unmatched. The CDR3 is 15 amino acids. The CDR3 nucleotides are TGTGCCAGCAGTAATCACAGGGGGACTAACTATGGCTACACCTTC. Translating gives CASSNHRGTNYGYTF.

J is TRBJ2-5 and V is TRBV5-1; 9 positions agree with TRBD2. V lost 0 bases, J lost 3 bases, and 6 bases stayed unmatched. The CDR3 runs to 16 residues. The germline gives CDR1 SGHRS, CDR2 YFSETQ. CDR3 residues: CASSLGGLAGKETQYF. The CDR3 nucleotides are TGCGCCAGCAGCTTGGGGGGACTAGCTGGGAAAGAGACCCAGTACTTC.

This clonotype was counted only a few times. This chain uses TRBV7-9 with TRBJ2-7; TRBD1 might be the D (7 bases). Germline V gene sequence: CDR1 SEHNR, CDR2 FQNEAQ (reference sequence). V dropped 5 bases and J dropped 4 bases, with 15 bases sitting between them. The CDR3 runs 14 residues. Here the CDR3 reads CASSPGGGAYEQYF. DNA for the CDR3: TGTGCCAGCAGCCCCGGAGGGGGCGCGTACGAGCAGTACTTC.

The genes are TRBV11-1 and TRBJ2-7, with D hard to call. CDR1 SGHAT and CDR2 FQDESV come from the germline V gene (reference sequence). The CDR3 consists of 13 residues. Trimming cost V 4 bases and J 3 bases, with 10 bases left between them. CDR3 in amino acids: CASSSPGYYEQYF. CDR3 DNA: TGTGCCAGCAGCTCCCCGGGCTACTACGAGCAGTACTTC.

There are a few counts of this clonotype. This rearrangement joins TRBV6-1 to TRBJ1-5; D is uncertain. The V end lost 7 bases, the J end lost 7 bases, and 14 bases lay between the germline ends. The CDR3 length is 13 residues. Germline CDR1 MNHNS, CDR2 SASEGT. The CDR3 region is CASKATLRQPQHF. The DNA for the CDR3 is TGTGCCAGCAAGGCCACCTTGAGACAGCCCCAGCATTTT.

This chain connects TRBV7-2 to TRBJ2-1; either TRBD1 or TRBD2 may supply D (6 bases each). The CDR3 spans 15 residues. Germline V CDR1 and CDR2: SGHTA, FQGNSA. V was trimmed by 3 bases and J by 8 bases, leaving 17 bases between them. In DNA form, the CDR3 reads TGTGCCAGCAGCTTTCCGGGGGCTACCGGATATGAGCAGTTCTTC. Its translation is CASSFPGATGYEQFF.

This clonotype was seen repeatedly, ten times or more. This chain links TRBV9 with TRBJ1-4; D remains ambiguous. Per germline, CDR1 SGDLS and CDR2 YYNGEE. This CDR3 is built from 15 residues. V gave up 0 bases and J gave up 7 bases, with 13 bases separating them. CDR3 DNA: TGTGCCAGCAGCGTAGCTGGCAGCACGGGTGAAAAACTGTTTTTT. Its protein is CASSVAGSTGEKLFF.

V and J are TRBV4-1 and TRBJ2-3, with 9 bases identical to TRBD2. CDR3 length: 17 residues. J lost 2 bases, V lost 1 base, and 7 bases had no gene match. CDR1 MGHRA and CDR2 YSYEKL come from the germline V gene. This CDR3 reads CASSQASTSGYTDTQYF. The CDR3 region has the DNA TGCGCCAGCAGCCAAGCGTCGACTAGCGGATACACAGATACGCAGTATTTT.

The chain is built from TRBV12-3 or TRBV12-4 and TRBJ1-1; 10 bases line up with TRBD1. The CDR3 totals 16 residues. V was clipped by 6 bases and J by 3 bases; unmatched bases: 10. The CDR3 loop is CASSRMYGQGDTEAFF. CDR3 in DNA: TGTGCCAGCAGCCGTATGTATGGACAGGGGGACACTGAAGCTTTCTTT.

This clonotype was found many times. The genes are TRBV2 and TRBJ1-5; 8 bases are a match to TRBD1. Per germline, CDR1 SNHLY and CDR2 FYNNEI. The V and J ends lost 6 bases and 9 bases, in that order; junction bases with no gene match: 4. CDR3 length: 12 amino acids. The CDR3 here is CASRDRAWPQHF. CDR3 DNA sequence: TGTGCCAGCAGGGACAGGGCATGGCCCCAGCATTTT. Using reference TRBV2 and TRBJ1-5 for the parts outside the CDR3, the full variable domain is EPEVTQTPSHQVTQMGQEVILRCVPISNHLYFYWYRQILGQKVEFLVSFYNNEISEKSEIFDDQFSVERPDGSNFTLKIRSTKLEDSAMYFCASRDRAWPQHFGDGTRLSIL.